Listed here are 3 T cell receptor beta chains from one sample, sequenced in a study of Ad26.COV2.S vaccination and SARS-CoV-2 variants. The repertoire was sequenced with immunoSEQ multiplex PCR; TCRdb's copy has only in-frame clones and lacks some. The table lists 300,000 to 450,000 clones, about 88% of them singletons. Documented treatment: 15 to 20 received Ad26.COV2.S at low or high dose, single or two shots; several received placebo; per-sample allocation not given. Vaccine and placebo recipients were sampled on day 63 after the first injection. The starting material was peripheral blood, obtained in a trial of Ad26.COV2.S vaccine versus placebo. The receptors shown here come from a person aged 18-60 years who received the Ad26.COV2.S COVID-19 vaccine or a placebo.

This chain connects TRBV4-2 to TRBJ2-1; 10 bases fit TRBD2. Germline trimming cut 2 bases from V and 0 bases from J; bases unmatched to any gene: 4. Germline CDR1 LGHNA, CDR2 YNFKEQ. The CDR3 length is 17 residues. The CDR3 protein is CASSQNLAGGSYNEQFF. DNA of the CDR3: TGTGCCAGCAGCCAAAACTTAGCGGGAGGCTCCTACAATGAGCAGTTCTTC.

This clone was found once. The V and J genes are TRBV5-5 and TRBJ2-1; D uncertain. Germline V gene data show CDR1 as SGHKS and CDR2 as YYEKEE (reference sequence). Trimming removed 1 base from V and 0 bases from J, with 8 bases in between. CDR3 size: 15 residues. DNA of the CDR3: TGTGCCAGCAGCTTGTCCCCTAGCTCCTACAATGAGCAGTTCTTC. Translating gives CASSLSPSSYNEQFF.

V is TRBV4-3 and J is TRBJ2-3; D not resolved. Germline values: CDR1 LGHNA, CDR2 YSLEER. Between the trimmed V and J ends, which lost 0 bases and 2 bases, there was a span of 12 bases. The CDR3 consists of 16 residues. CDR3 nucleotides: TGCGCCAGCAGCCAAGATCTACGGACCGTCACAGATACGCAGTATTTT. Its protein product is CASSQDLRTVTDTQYF.